Shown below are 16 T cell receptor beta chains from a single sample sequenced in a study of T cell repertoires in cytomegalovirus infection. Their specific antigens are unknown. TCRdb reprocessed the reads via MiXCR and lists one record per CDR3 protein. The sample records around 900,000 distinct CDR3 sequences, 31% being singletons. Sample: cultured CD8+ T cells from PBMCs, taken from culture after CMV antigen stimulation. The receptor set was obtained from a human donor in good health (CMV status not recorded). Some clones in this sample may be carry-over from other donors' samples.

The chain links TRBV7-3 to TRBJ2-1, with 16 bases that match TRBD2. CDR3 length: 18 residues. The ends lost 5 bases at V and 2 bases at J; junction bases unmatched: 6. Per germline, CDR1 SGHTA and CDR2 FQGTGA. The CDR3 DNA is TGTGCCAGCAGCCGCGGGACTAGCGGGGGGGTTACCTACAATGAGCAGTTCTTC. It encodes CASSRGTSGGVTYNEQFF. Full variable domain (missing parts from reference TRBV7-3 and TRBJ2-1): GAGVSQTPSNKVTEKGKYVELRCDPISGHTALYWYRQSLGQGPEFLIYFQGTGAADDSGLPNDRFFAVRPEGSVSTLKIQRTERGDSAVYLCASSRGTSGGVTYNEQFFGPGTRLTVL.

The chain recombines TRBV10-3 with TRBJ1-3, with D unresolved. From germline, CDR1 is ENHRY and CDR2 SYGVKD. The CDR3 loop spans 13 amino acids. The ends were cut back, 7 bases at V and 3 bases at J, with 10 bases in the middle. CDR3 coding DNA: TGTGCCATCACCACGTCCGGTGGAAACACCATATATTTT. This sequence encodes CAITTSGGNTIYF.

This clonotype was detected a few times. V usage is TRBV7-9 and J usage is TRBJ2-7; 11 nucleotides line up with TRBD1. J gave up 5 bases and V 3 bases, and 3 bases lay outside the gene matches. CDR1 SEHNR and CDR2 FQNEAQ come from the germline V gene (reference sequence). This CDR3 has 14 amino acids. The CDR3 protein is CASSFRDRGDEQYF. CDR3 nucleotide sequence: TGTGCCAGCAGCTTCCGGGACAGGGGGGACGAGCAGTACTTC.

This clonotype was counted between two and nine times. The chain is built from TRBV7-6 and TRBJ1-1, with 7 bases matching TRBD1. With V trimmed by 3 bases and J by 1 base, 17 bases remained unmatched. CDR1 is SGHVS, CDR2 FNYEAQ, per germline. This CDR3 contains 19 residues. The CDR3 bases are TGTGCCAGCAGCTTCCCGACAGGGATGACGGATGGTCGGAACACTGAAGCTTTCTTT. Translated, it gives CASSFPTGMTDGRNTEAFF.

A few counts support this clonotype. V usage is TRBV4-1 and J usage is TRBJ1-5, with D perhaps matching TRBD1 (5 bases). The CDR3 sequence is 14 residues long. Deletions cut 6 bases from V and 7 bases from J, with 16 bases between. In germline, CDR1 is MGHRA, CDR2 YSYEKL. The CDR3 loop reads CASSPPQGGQPQHF. CDR3 nucleotides: TGCGCCAGCAGTCCTCCGCAGGGTGGGCAGCCCCAGCATTTT.

This clonotype has just a few counts. The chain uses TRBV7-6 and TRBJ1-1, with unresolved D. Germline loops: CDR1 SGHVS, CDR2 FNYEAQ. Trimming cost V 6 bases and J 3 bases, with 8 bases left between them. This CDR3 region has 12 residues. Here the CDR3 reads CASRSGYTEAFF. The CDR3 DNA follows: TGTGCCAGCAGGTCCGGCTACACTGAAGCTTTCTTT.

J is TRBJ2-1 and V is TRBV6-1, with 9 bases that match TRBD1. The J segment lost 4 bases and the V segment lost 8 bases, leaving 3 bases of the junction unmatched. Germline V gene sequence: CDR1 MNHNS, CDR2 SASEGT. This CDR3 contains 13 residues. The DNA of the CDR3 is TGTGCCAGCGCGACAGGGGGGTACAATGAGCAGTTCTTC. Translating gives CASATGGYNEQFF.

This clonotype appeared many times. The chain joins TRBV7-8 to TRBJ2-7; perhaps TRBD2 as D (6 bases). This CDR3 region has 16 residues. Trimming stripped 3 bases from V and 0 bases from J, with 15 bases between. The germline CDR1 and CDR2 sequences are SGHVS and FQNEAQ. The DNA for the CDR3 is TGTGCCAGCAGCTTGTTCTCCGGGACTTCCTCCTACGAGCAGTACTTC. It is translated as CASSLFSGTSSYEQYF.

This chain joins TRBV4-2 and TRBJ2-3; D not certain. Germline CDR1 is LGHNA and CDR2 is YNFKEQ. V was shortened by 4 bases and J by 0 bases, with 11 bases between the two germline ends. This CDR3 is built from 15 residues. The CDR3: CASSPRTASTDTQYF. CDR3 in DNA: TGTGCCAGCAGCCCCCGGACGGCCAGCACAGATACGCAGTATTTT.

This clonotype has only a few counts. CDR3 region: CASSGQGTYNEQFF. The CDR3 nucleotides are TGTGCCAGCAGTGGACAGGGGACTTACAATGAGCAGTTCTTC. The V and J genes are TRBV5-6 and TRBJ2-1; TRBD1 matches 9 bases. This CDR3 has 14 amino acids. Germline V CDR1 and CDR2: SGHDT, YYEEEE. V was pared by 5 bases and J by 4 bases, with 4 bases of the junction left unmatched.

This clonotype has only a few counts. The germline gene is not matched at one end of the junction; a read error may be the cause. V usage is TRBV27 and J usage is TRBJ1-2; D is unclear. The germline V gene has CDR1 MNHEY and CDR2 SMNVEV (reference sequence). This CDR3 is 17 amino acids long. The CDR3 nucleotides are TGTGCTAGCAGTTTATCGCCGCCCGACGGGGTCGGCTATGGCTACACCTTC. This encodes CASSLSPPDGVGYGYTF.

The gene calls are TRBV19 and TRBJ2-2; perhaps TRBD1 as D (6 bases). The CDR3 runs 14 residues. Germline CDR1 is LNHDA and CDR2 is SQIVND (reference sequence). Trimming cost V 4 bases and J 4 bases, with 10 bases left between them. CDR3 DNA sequence: TGTGCCAGTAGTAAACAGGGTCTCACCGGGGAGCTGTTTTTT. The encoded protein is CASSKQGLTGELFF.

The chain employs TRBV4-1 and TRBJ1-4; weak D call: TRBD1 (6 bases). Germline values: CDR1 MGHRA, CDR2 YSYEKL. V was pared by 4 bases and J by 0 bases, with 15 bases between. This CDR3 region has 17 residues. The CDR3 sequence: CASSPFPGVATNEKLFF. The CDR3 nucleotides read TGCGCCAGCAGCCCGTTCCCAGGGGTTGCAACTAATGAAAAACTGTTTTTT.

The chain links TRBV12-3 or TRBV12-4 to TRBJ2-7; D unresolved. Trimming took off 4 bases at V and 3 bases at J, with 10 bases between the two ends. The CDR3 sequence is 13 residues long. CDR3 in DNA: TGTGCCAGCAGTTCCCCTCTCGGCTACGAGCAGTACTTC. It codes for CASSSPLGYEQYF.

Notes on this clonotype: One end of the junction varies from germline; a read error may be responsible. V gene TRBV7-4 combines with J gene TRBJ2-5; TRBD1 is a possible D gene (6 bases). This CDR3 spans 13 amino acids. From germline, CDR1 is SGHVT and CDR2 SQSDAQ. In DNA, the CDR3 is TGTGTCAGCAGCGGACAGCTACAAGAGACCCAGTACTTC. It encodes CVSSGQLQETQYF.

This clonotype was detected ten times or more. The gene calls are TRBV7-2 and TRBJ1-3; TRBD1 is a possible D gene (5 bases). The germline gives CDR1 SGHTA, CDR2 FQGNSA. With 5 bases removed from V and 2 bases from J, the gap between germline ends came to 13 bases. This CDR3 spans 15 amino acids. The chain's CDR3 is CASSPGRGPGNTIYF. The CDR3 DNA sequence: TGTGCCAGCAGCCCGGGGAGGGGACCTGGAAACACCATATATTTT.